This T cell receptor (beta chain) was recorded in a study of cytomegalovirus exposure and HLA in healthy donors (dated 2017 in TCRdb). About the investigation overall: According to a later analysis, the 110 or so validation repertoires were produced on the same platform as the 666 repertoires of the first cohort. Besides the first cohort of 666 subjects, a separate validation cohort made up of around 120 different subjects was used. The aim of the study was to test whether cataloging public T cell receptors could identify signatures of past pathogen exposure. To predict cytomegalovirus infection status, the study brought together high-throughput TCR immunosequencing, statistical association of individual TCRs with disease status, and machine learning. The investigation overall reported the following: Of the cluster scores, around 95% were above 0 in a later analysis, which found that TCRs clustered in the first cohort also tended to co-occur in the 95 to 150 validation repertoires. According to the authors, the approach could potentially be generalized to other disease states and immunological phenotypes. Most TCR sequences were seen in very few donors, while some public TCRs were found in many individuals. The study gave a list of over 150 TCR beta chains associated with cytomegalovirus. The classifier was reported to diagnose cytomegalovirus status with high specificity and sensitivity in both the original cohort and the validation cohort. The validation cohort had no HLA typing available for a later analysis, so co-occurrence within that cohort was assessed over all 120 or so repertoires. In vitro tests confirmed that a few of the cytomegalovirus-associated TCR beta chains recognize cytomegalovirus antigens.

Separate from the approximately 670-subject first cohort, the validation cohort of around 130 subjects was the group to which the donors belonged. With respect to this clone: Its antigen is still unknown. Base qualities were left out, and no much larger clone turns up one base away.

The method was the immunoSEQ multiplex PCR assay. For the original study's pipeline: A statistical classification framework was built to diagnose cytomegalovirus status from the catalog of TCR beta chain sequences. This is the immuneACCESS table as TCRdb keeps it, with only in-frame sequences that have V and J called. A part of the clones is gone; compared with another copy, unresolved V genes explain less than half, and the rest is unexplained. Clone size and the V and J calls come from that table; the DNA yielded D and trimming. For this sample the table gives roughly 82,000 clones, of which around 94% were detected only once. The biggest ten clones account for roughly 0.65% of the sample. Inclusive of the bounding cysteine and phenylalanine, the CDR3 is 14 residues long. CDR3 DNA is the only sequence kept; it has 42 bases, read in frame from the first base. Looking up the germline V gene yields CDR1 SGHVS and CDR2 FQNEAQ. Trimming at the junction amounts to 1 base on V and 1 base on J, and the germline ends lie 7 bases apart.

This receptor chain uses TRBV7-8 and TRBJ2-5; possibly the D gene is TRBD1, per 6 matching bases. The sample taken for sequencing was PBMCs. The sequence was obtained from a man aged 18 to 35 in good health and CMV-seronegative. The CDR3 reads CASSLGTVQETQYF. The sequence in DNA is TGTGCCAGCAGCTTAGGGACAGTCCAAGAGACCCAGTACTTC.